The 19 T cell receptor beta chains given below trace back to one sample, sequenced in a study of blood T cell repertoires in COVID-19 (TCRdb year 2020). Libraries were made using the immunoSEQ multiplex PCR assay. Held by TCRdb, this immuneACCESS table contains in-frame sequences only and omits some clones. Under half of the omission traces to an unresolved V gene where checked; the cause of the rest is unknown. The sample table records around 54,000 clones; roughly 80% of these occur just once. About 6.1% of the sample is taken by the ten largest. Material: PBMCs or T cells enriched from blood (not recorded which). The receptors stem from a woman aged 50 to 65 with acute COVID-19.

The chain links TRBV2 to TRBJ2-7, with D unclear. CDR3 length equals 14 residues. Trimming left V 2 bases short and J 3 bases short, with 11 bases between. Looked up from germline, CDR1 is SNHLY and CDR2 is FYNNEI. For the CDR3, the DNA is TGTGCCAGCAGTGAACCCACAGTCGACTACGAGCAGTACTTC. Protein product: CASSEPTVDYEQYF.

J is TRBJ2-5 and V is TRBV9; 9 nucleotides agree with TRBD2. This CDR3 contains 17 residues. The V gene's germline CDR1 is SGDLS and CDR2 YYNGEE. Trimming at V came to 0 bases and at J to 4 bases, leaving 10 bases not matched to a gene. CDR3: CASSVGFAGGPGETQYF. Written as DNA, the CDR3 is TGTGCCAGCAGCGTAGGATTTGCGGGGGGGCCAGGAGAGACCCAGTACTTC.

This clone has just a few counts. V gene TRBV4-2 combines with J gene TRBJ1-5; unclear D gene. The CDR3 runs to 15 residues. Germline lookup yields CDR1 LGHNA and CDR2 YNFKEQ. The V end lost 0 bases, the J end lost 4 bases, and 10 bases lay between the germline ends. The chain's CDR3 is CASSQELAANQPQHF. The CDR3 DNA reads TGTGCCAGCAGCCAAGAATTGGCGGCAAATCAGCCCCAGCATTTT.

CDR3 sequence reads: CASIPREGESNQPQHF. CDR3 DNA: TGTGCCAGTATCCCCCGAGAAGGAGAGAGCAATCAGCCCCAGCATTTT. The V and J genes are TRBV19 and TRBJ1-5, with D hard to call. The germline V gene has CDR1 LNHDA and CDR2 SQIVND (reference sequence). CDR3 length equals 16 residues. The V end lost 7 bases, the J end lost 1 base, and 17 bases lay between the germline ends.

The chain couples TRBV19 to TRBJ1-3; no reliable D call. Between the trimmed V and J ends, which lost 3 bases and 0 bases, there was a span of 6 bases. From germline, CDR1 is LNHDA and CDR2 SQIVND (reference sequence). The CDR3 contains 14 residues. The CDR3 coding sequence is TGTGCCAGTAGTATTCGACACTCTGGAAACACCATATATTTT. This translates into CASSIRHSGNTIYF.

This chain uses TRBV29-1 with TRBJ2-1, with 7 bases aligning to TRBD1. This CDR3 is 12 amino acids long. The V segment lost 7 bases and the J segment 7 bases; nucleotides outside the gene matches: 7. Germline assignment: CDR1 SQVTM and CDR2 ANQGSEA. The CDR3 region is CSGKTGPNEQFF. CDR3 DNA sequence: TGCAGCGGCAAGACAGGGCCTAATGAGCAGTTCTTC.

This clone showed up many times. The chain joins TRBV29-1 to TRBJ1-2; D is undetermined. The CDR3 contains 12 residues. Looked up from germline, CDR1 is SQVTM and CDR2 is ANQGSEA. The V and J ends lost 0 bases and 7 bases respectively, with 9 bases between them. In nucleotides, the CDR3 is TGCAGCGTTGAAGAAACAGTACGTGGCTACACCTTC. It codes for CSVEETVRGYTF. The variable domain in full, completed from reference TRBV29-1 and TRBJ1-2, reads SAVISQKPSRDICQRGTSLTIQCQVDSQVTMMFWYRQQPGQSLTLIATANQGSEATYESGFVIDKFPISRPNLTFSTLTVSNMSPEDSSIYLCSVEETVRGYTFGSGTRLTVV.

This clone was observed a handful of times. The CDR3 protein is CASSPGSYNEQFF. The CDR3 DNA reads as TGTGCCAGCAGCCCGGGCTCCTACAATGAGCAGTTCTTC. V usage is TRBV2 and J usage is TRBJ2-1; D uncertain. This CDR3 region has 13 residues. Trimming cost V 6 bases and J 0 bases, with 6 bases left between them. Germline-derived CDR1 and CDR2 are SNHLY and FYNNEI.

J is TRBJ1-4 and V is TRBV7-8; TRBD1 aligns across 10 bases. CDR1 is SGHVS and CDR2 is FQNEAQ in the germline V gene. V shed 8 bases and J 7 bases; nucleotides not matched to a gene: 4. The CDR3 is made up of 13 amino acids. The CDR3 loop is CASGRDRGEKLFF. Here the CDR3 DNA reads TGTGCCAGCGGCCGGGACAGGGGTGAAAAACTGTTTTTT.

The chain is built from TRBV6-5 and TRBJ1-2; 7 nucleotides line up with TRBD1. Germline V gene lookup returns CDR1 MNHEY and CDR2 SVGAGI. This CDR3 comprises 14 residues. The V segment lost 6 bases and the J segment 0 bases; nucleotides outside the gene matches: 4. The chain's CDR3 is CASRTGNTNYGYTF. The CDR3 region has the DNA TGTGCCAGCAGGACAGGGAACACTAACTATGGCTACACCTTC.

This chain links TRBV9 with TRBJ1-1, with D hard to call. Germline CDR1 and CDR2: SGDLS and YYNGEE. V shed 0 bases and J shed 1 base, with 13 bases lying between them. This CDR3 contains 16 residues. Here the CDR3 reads CASSVGAGLGNTEAFF. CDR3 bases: TGTGCCAGCAGCGTAGGGGCAGGCCTCGGGAACACTGAAGCTTTCTTT.

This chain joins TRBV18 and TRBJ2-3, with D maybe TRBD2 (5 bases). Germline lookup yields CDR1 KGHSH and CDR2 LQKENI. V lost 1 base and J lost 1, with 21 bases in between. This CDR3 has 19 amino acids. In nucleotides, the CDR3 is TGTGCCAGCTCACCACAATCCCCGTATAGAGGGTCCGGCACAGATACGCAGTATTTT. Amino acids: CASSPQSPYRGSGTDTQYF.

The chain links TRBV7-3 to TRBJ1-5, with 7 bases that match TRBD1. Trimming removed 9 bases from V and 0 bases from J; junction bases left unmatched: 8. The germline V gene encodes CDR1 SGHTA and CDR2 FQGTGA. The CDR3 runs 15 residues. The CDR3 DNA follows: TGTGCCAGGAGGGACAGCAGCTATAGCAATCAGCCCCAGCATTTT. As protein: CARRDSSYSNQPQHF.

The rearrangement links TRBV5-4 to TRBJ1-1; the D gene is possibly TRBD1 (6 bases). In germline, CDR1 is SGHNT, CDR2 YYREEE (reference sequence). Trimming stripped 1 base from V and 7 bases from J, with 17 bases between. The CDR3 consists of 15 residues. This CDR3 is CASSLRWGTGSEAFF. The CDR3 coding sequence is TGTGCCAGCAGCTTGAGGTGGGGAACAGGGAGTGAAGCTTTCTTT. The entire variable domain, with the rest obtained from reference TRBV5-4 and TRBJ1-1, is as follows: ETGVTQSPTHLIKTRGQQVTLRCSSQSGHNTVSWYQQALGQGPQFIFQYYREEENGRGNFPPRFSGLQFPNYSSELNVNALELDDSALYLCASSLRWGTGSEAFFGQGTRLTVV.

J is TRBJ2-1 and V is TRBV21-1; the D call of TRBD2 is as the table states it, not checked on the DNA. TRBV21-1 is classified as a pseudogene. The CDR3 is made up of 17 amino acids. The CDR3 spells CASSRRGASGAYNEQFF. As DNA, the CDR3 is TGTGCCAGCAGCCGCAGAGGGGCTAGCGGAGCCTACAATGAGCAGTTCTTC.

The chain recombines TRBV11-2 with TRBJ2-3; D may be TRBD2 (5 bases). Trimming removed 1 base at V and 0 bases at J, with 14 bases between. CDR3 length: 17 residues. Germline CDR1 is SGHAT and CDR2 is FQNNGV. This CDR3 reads CASSLAFRRTSTDTQYF. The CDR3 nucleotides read TGTGCCAGCAGCTTAGCTTTTAGGCGGACTAGCACAGATACGCAGTATTTT.

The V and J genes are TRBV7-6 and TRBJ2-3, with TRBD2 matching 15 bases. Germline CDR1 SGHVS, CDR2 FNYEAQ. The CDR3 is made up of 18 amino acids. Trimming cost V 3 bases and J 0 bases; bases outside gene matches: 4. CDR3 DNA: TGTGCCAGCAGCTTTGGACTAGCGGGGGGGCCGAGCACAGATACGCAGTATTTT. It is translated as CASSFGLAGGPSTDTQYF.

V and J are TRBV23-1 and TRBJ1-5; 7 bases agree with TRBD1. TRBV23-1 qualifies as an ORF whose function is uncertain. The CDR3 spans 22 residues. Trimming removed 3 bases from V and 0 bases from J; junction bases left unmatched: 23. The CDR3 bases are TGCGCCAGCAGTCAGCCCGACACACGACAGGGAAAAGTAGTATATAGCAATCAGCCCCAGCATTTT. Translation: CASSQPDTRQGKVVYSNQPQHF.

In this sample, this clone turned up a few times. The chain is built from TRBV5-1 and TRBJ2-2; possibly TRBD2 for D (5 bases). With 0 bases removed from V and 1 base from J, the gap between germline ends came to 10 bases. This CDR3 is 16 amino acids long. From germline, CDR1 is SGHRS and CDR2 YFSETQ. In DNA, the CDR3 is TGCGCCAGCAGCTTGGGAGGGAAGAGGAACACCGGGGAGCTGTTTTTT. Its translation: CASSLGGKRNTGELFF.